This TCR beta chain was recovered during a study of cytomegalovirus exposure and HLA in healthy donors. This clone was recorded once. Its antigen is not known. Study observations and caveats: With high specificity and sensitivity, the classifier reportedly diagnosed cytomegalovirus status. The study designated around 150 TCR beta chains cytomegalovirus-associated.

Clones were sequenced by immunoSEQ multiplex PCR, and TCRdb holds only the in-frame ones, with some missing. The sample contains about 70,000 clones, 94% of which appear only once. Sequences were obtained from PBMCs. The sequence derives from a man in his late teens or twenties in good health and CMV-seropositive.

The DNA of the CDR3 is TGTGCCTGGGGAGGGTTCTTCGACGAGCAGTACTTC. This codes for CAWGGFFDEQYF. The chain employs TRBV30 and TRBJ2-7, with a possible D match to TRBD2 (6 bases). This CDR3 spans 12 amino acids. V gave up 5 bases and J gave up 5 bases, with 13 bases separating them. CDR1 is GTSNPN, CDR2 SVGIG, per germline (reference sequence).